One and the same sample provided the 14 T cell receptor beta chains below, sequenced in a study of T cell repertoires in cytomegalovirus infection. TCRdb analysed the reads with MiXCR anew, one entry per CDR3 protein. The data hold approximately 470,000 distinct CDR3 sequences, with about two fifths observed a single time. Which antigens these TCRs recognize remains unknown. Specimen: cultured PBMCs, collected from culture after CMV antigen stimulation. The receptors were gathered from a human donor in good health (CMV status not recorded). Some clones in this sample may be carry-over from other donors' samples.

This chain links TRBV7-9 with TRBJ1-2; D remains unclear. The CDR3 is 15 amino acids. Germline loops: CDR1 SEHNR, CDR2 FQNEAQ (reference sequence). Between the trimmed V and J ends, which lost 4 bases and 4 bases, there was a span of 16 bases. CDR3 in amino acids: CASSSTVPSGYGYTF. The CDR3 coding sequence is TGTGCCAGCAGCTCAACAGTGCCCTCGGGCTATGGCTACACCTTC.

V is TRBV12-3 or TRBV12-4 and J is TRBJ2-7; D may be TRBD1 or TRBD2 (5 bases each). Trimming stripped 3 bases from V and 2 bases from J, with 20 bases between. The CDR3 totals 17 residues. The chain's CDR3 is CASSLWPPGRKAYEQYF. CDR3 in DNA: TGTGCCAGCAGTTTGTGGCCTCCGGGACGGAAAGCCTACGAGCAGTACTTC.

The chain is built from TRBV18 and TRBJ2-6, with a weak D call TRBD1 (5 bases). This CDR3 comprises 17 residues. The V gene lost 3 bases and the J gene lost 3 bases, with 15 bases spanning the gap. Germline CDR1 and CDR2: KGHSH and LQKENI. For the CDR3, the DNA is TGTGCCAGCTCACCTTACTTCCAGGGTGTTGGGGCCAACGTCCTGACTTTC. The encoded protein is CASSPYFQGVGANVLTF.

CDR3 protein: CASSSRVVIPGYTF. The CDR3, as DNA: TGTGCCAGCAGTTCCCGGGTAGTCATTCCTGGCTACACCTTC. This chain links TRBV6-2 or TRBV6-3 with TRBJ1-2; D gene ambiguous. The CDR3 loop spans 14 amino acids. The V and J ends lost 4 bases and 7 bases respectively, with 16 bases between them. Germline loops: CDR1 MNHEY, CDR2 SVGEGT.

This clonotype showed up just a few times. The V gene is TRBV6-1, the J gene TRBJ1-1, with TRBD1 matching 10 bases. The CDR3 is made up of 14 amino acids. Germline CDR1 MNHNS, CDR2 SASEGT. Trimming cost V 6 bases and J 5 bases; bases outside gene matches: 6. DNA of the CDR3: TGTGCCAGCAGGGGACAGGGGTGGCCTACTGAAGCTTTCTTT. This sequence encodes CASRGQGWPTEAFF.

This chain joins TRBV10-3 and TRBJ2-1; maybe TRBD2 (7 bases). Trimming shortened V by 8 bases and J by 7 bases, and 12 bases separated the two germline ends. The germline V gene encodes CDR1 ENHRY and CDR2 SYGVKD. The CDR3 length is 12 residues. The CDR3, as DNA: TGTGCCATCGATAGGGGGGGGAATGAGCAGTTCTTC. Its translation is CAIDRGGNEQFF.

This clonotype was detected only a few times. The chain couples TRBV12-3 or TRBV12-4 to TRBJ2-3, with D possibly being TRBD1 (5 bases). V dropped 5 bases and J dropped 5 bases, with 8 bases sitting between them. The CDR3 sequence is 12 residues long. In DNA, the CDR3 is TGTGCCAGCAGTGACAGAGGAGATACGCAGTATTTT. Translating it yields CASSDRGDTQYF.

CDR3 in amino acids: CSARGQISTDTQYF. The CDR3 DNA is TGCAGTGCTAGAGGACAGATAAGCACAGATACGCAGTATTTT. The rearrangement links TRBV20-1 to TRBJ2-3; possible D gene TRBD1, 5 bases. CDR1 is DFQATT and CDR2 is SNEGSKA in the germline V gene (reference sequence). The CDR3 has 14 residues. V gave up 1 base and J gave up 0 bases, with 8 bases separating them.

This rearrangement joins TRBV7-2 to TRBJ2-3, with 8 positions matching TRBD2. Germline CDR1 SGHTA, CDR2 FQGNSA. The CDR3 consists of 14 residues. V trimming: 5 bases; J trimming: 4 bases; junction bases outside the gene matches: 5. CDR3 sequence reads: CASSPRAGADTQYF. The CDR3 coding sequence is TGTGCCAGCAGCCCCAGAGCGGGAGCAGATACGCAGTATTTT.

In its sample, this clonotype was seen a few times. This chain joins TRBV19 and TRBJ2-7; 7 nucleotides line up with TRBD2. This CDR3 region has 14 residues. Losses at the gene ends were 4 bases for V and 2 bases for J; bases not matched to a gene: 5. Germline CDR1 reads LNHDA; CDR2 reads SQIVND (reference sequence). The CDR3 loop is CASSSGSATYEQYF. The CDR3 region has the DNA TGTGCCAGTAGTAGCGGGAGCGCTACCTACGAGCAGTACTTC.

The chain couples TRBV27 to TRBJ2-7, with TRBD1 identical over 7 bases. Germline V lookup: CDR1 MNHEY, CDR2 SMNVEV (reference sequence). This CDR3 is built from 14 residues. The V segment lost 5 bases and the J segment 7 bases; nucleotides outside the gene matches: 11. The CDR3, as DNA: TGTGCCAGCAGTACAGGGGTTGGGTTAGGTGAGCAGTACTTC. It codes for CASSTGVGLGEQYF.

About this clonotype itself: Sequence at one end of the junction differs from germline and may be a read error. The chain couples TRBV7-2 to TRBJ2-1; 10 bases are shared with TRBD2. CDR3 size: 14 residues. Germline V gene lookup returns CDR1 SGHTA and CDR2 FQGNSA. CDR3: CASSPTPTSGDAHF. Here the CDR3 DNA reads TGTGCCAGCAGCCCCACCCCAACTAGCGGGGATGCCCACTTC.

This clonotype has more than one count but fewer than ten. CDR3 bases: TGTGCCGGAGTGCGAGCCAAATCGGGAAACATTCAGTACTTC. Translation: CAGVRAKSGNIQYF. The V gene is TRBV7-9, the J gene TRBJ2-4; the D is unclear. Germline V lookup: CDR1 SEHNR, CDR2 FQNEAQ (reference sequence). This CDR3 contains 14 residues. V lost 11 bases to trimming and J lost 6 bases, with 20 bases between them.

This clonotype occurred a few times. This chain links TRBV7-2 with TRBJ2-7, with no clear D. V was trimmed by 3 bases and J by 5 bases, leaving 8 bases between them. Germline lookup yields CDR1 SGHTA and CDR2 FQGNSA. The length of the CDR3 is 12 residues. CDR3 in amino acids: CASSFGLNEQYF. CDR3 DNA sequence: TGTGCCAGCAGCTTCGGGCTCAACGAGCAGTACTTC.